The next 5 T cell receptor beta chains were all read from a single sample in a study of T cells after posttransplantation cyclophosphamide. A marrow graft followed busulfan-fludarabine conditioning, with cyclophosphamide on days +3 and +4. The table came from immunoSEQ multiplex PCR; TCRdb's copy has only in-frame clones and leaves some out. The sample has more than 9,000 clones, none seen only once. The specimen comprised PBMCs, sampled after allogeneic stem cell transplant with posttransplant cyclophosphamide. These receptor sequences come from a female patient aged 40-49 years who received an allogeneic stem cell transplant from a related donor, was CMV-positive, and had no GVHD. Some T cells may trace back to the graft donor.

In its sample, this clone was seen many times. V is TRBV1 and J is TRBJ2-1; the table's D call TRBD2 went unverified against the DNA. TRBV1 is recorded as a pseudogene. This CDR3 comprises 14 residues. The CDR3 DNA follows: TGCACCAGCAGCCACCCGAGCTCCTACAATGAGCAGTTCTTC. Encoded protein: CTSSHPSSYNEQFF.

The rearrangement uses TRBV7-3 and TRBJ1-2; D perhaps matches TRBD1 (5 bases). Germline V gives CDR1 SGHTA, CDR2 FQGTGA. Between the trimmed V and J ends, which lost 7 bases and 0 bases, there was a span of 15 bases. CDR3 length: 15 amino acids. CDR3 region: CASTVGGDANYGYTF. The CDR3 nucleotides are TGTGCCAGCACCGTGGGGGGAGATGCTAACTATGGCTACACCTTC.

This clone has ten or more counts. This chain links TRBV5-6 with TRBJ2-1, with D possibly being TRBD1 (6 bases). The germline V gene encodes CDR1 SGHDT and CDR2 YYEEEE. The CDR3 runs to 13 residues. Trimming left V 4 bases short and J 3 bases short, with 8 bases between. As DNA, the CDR3 is TGTGCCAGCAGCGCGGACAGCTACAATGAGCAGTTCTTC. This sequence encodes CASSADSYNEQFF.

This rearrangement joins TRBV7-8 to TRBJ2-5; D call uncertain. The better agreement between TRBJ2-7 and the DNA end casts doubt on the J call. The germline CDR1 and CDR2 sequences are SGHVS and FQNEAQ. The CDR3 extends over 12 amino acids. CDR3 loop: CASSPTPYEQYF. The CDR3, as DNA: TGTGCCAGCAGCCCAACCCCCTACGAGCAGTACTTC.

This clone was observed at least ten times. This chain joins TRBV15 and TRBJ2-3, with 7 bases fitting TRBD2. CDR3 length: 18 residues. V gave up 5 bases and J gave up 0 bases; unmatched junction bases: 14. Germline V gives CDR1 LNHNV, CDR2 YYDKDF (reference sequence). The CDR3 region is CATSGAPLVSGSTDTQYF. The CDR3 coding sequence is TGTGCCACCAGCGGAGCCCCCCTGGTTAGCGGGAGCACAGATACGCAGTATTTT.